This passage covers 14 T cell receptor beta chains from one sample sequenced in a study of cytomegalovirus exposure and HLA in healthy donors. 13 Jbeta primers and 60 Vbeta primers were used for the PCR. Method: immunoSEQ multiplex PCR; TCRdb's copy keeps in-frame clones and lacks some. In the table there are 100,000 to 150,000 clones, 81% of which are singletons. The sample taken for sequencing was PBMCs. These receptors came from a man between 18 and 29 years old in good health and CMV-seronegative.

This chain uses TRBV6-5 with TRBJ2-7; 11 bases map to TRBD1. Germline V gene data show CDR1 as MNHEY and CDR2 as SVGAGI. The CDR3 length is 15 residues. V lost 10 bases and J lost 4; bases outside the gene matches: 12. The CDR3 spells CATQQAGTGGYEQYF. CDR3 in DNA: TGTGCCACTCAACAGGCAGGGACAGGGGGATACGAGCAGTACTTC.

The V and J genes are TRBV5-1 and TRBJ2-5; 7 nucleotides align to TRBD2. The germline CDR1 and CDR2 sequences are SGHRS and YFSETQ. J was trimmed by 2 bases and V by 0 bases; bases with no gene match: 7. The CDR3 consists of 16 residues. Here the CDR3 reads CASSLAGRGRQETQYF. CDR3 DNA: TGCGCCAGCAGCTTGGCCGGGCGGGGGAGGCAAGAGACCCAGTACTTC. Full variable domain (rest looked up from reference TRBV5-1 and TRBJ2-5): KAGVTQTPRYLIKTRGQQVTLSCSPISGHRSVSWYQQTPGQGLQFLFEYFSETQRNKGNFPGRFSGRQFSNSRSEMNVSTLELGDSALYLCASSLAGRGRQETQYFGPGTRLLVL.

V and J are TRBV2 and TRBJ1-1, with D tentatively TRBD1 (6 bases). Trimming left V 0 bases short and J 9 bases short, with 14 bases between. CDR1 is SNHLY, CDR2 FYNNEI, per germline. This CDR3 has 14 residues. Here the CDR3 reads CASSEAPVQGKAFF. The DNA of the CDR3 is TGTGCCAGCAGTGAAGCGCCCGTACAGGGCAAAGCTTTCTTT.

V is TRBV27 and J is TRBJ1-2; possible D gene TRBD1, 6 bases. The CDR3 is 14 amino acids. Trimming shortened V by 4 bases and J by 6 bases, and 15 bases separated the two germline ends. Germline CDR1 is MNHEY and CDR2 is SMNVEV (reference sequence). CDR3 loop: CASSSNIQGNGYTF. For the CDR3, the DNA is TGTGCCAGCAGTTCAAATATACAGGGTAATGGCTACACCTTC.

The chain combines TRBV5-4 with TRBJ2-7, with 7 bases matching TRBD2. Trimming took 3 bases from V and 2 from J; bases not matched to a gene: 8. Germline V gives CDR1 SGHNT, CDR2 YYREEE (reference sequence). This CDR3 has 15 amino acids. The CDR3 is CASSSRTGGPYEQYF. The DNA of the CDR3 is TGTGCCAGCAGCTCGCGGACGGGAGGACCCTACGAGCAGTACTTC.

This chain joins TRBV11-2 and TRBJ1-1, with a possible D match to TRBD1 (6 bases). The CDR3 sequence is 17 residues long. Trimming took off 4 bases at V and 4 bases at J, with 22 bases between the two ends. Germline lookup yields CDR1 SGHAT and CDR2 FQNNGV. CDR3 sequence reads: CASSSPRGAIGGTEAFF. CDR3 nucleotides: TGTGCCAGCAGCTCCCCTCGGGGGGCAATCGGAGGCACTGAAGCTTTCTTT.

The chain recombines TRBV9 with TRBJ1-1; tentatively, D is TRBD1 (5 bases). Germline V lookup: CDR1 SGDLS, CDR2 YYNGEE. V lost 4 bases and J lost 4, with 14 bases in between. The CDR3 is 14 amino acids. CDR3 nucleotide sequence: TGTGCCAGCAGCCCCGGGGGGAGGATCACTGAAGCTTTCTTT. Its translation is CASSPGGRITEAFF.

The chain is built from TRBV6-6 and TRBJ2-5; TRBD2 agrees at 9 bases. Unmatched junction bases numbered 11, after V lost 5 bases and J lost 4 bases. Germline values: CDR1 MNHNY, CDR2 SVGAGI (reference sequence). The length of the CDR3 is 16 residues. The CDR3 spells CASSRLRGGSRETQYF. The DNA of the CDR3 is TGTGCCAGCAGTCGGCTGCGGGGGGGCTCCAGAGAGACCCAGTACTTC.

The chain combines TRBV15 with TRBJ2-7, with 9 bases aligning to TRBD2. The junction had 9 bases not matched to a gene; V was cut back by 5 bases and J by 4 bases. Germline V CDR1 and CDR2: LNHNV, YYDKDF (reference sequence). The CDR3 covers 15 residues. The CDR3 bases are TGTGCCACCAGCGAGGGGCGGGGGGGCATGTACGAGCAGTACTTC. Amino acids: CATSEGRGGMYEQYF.

A few counts support this clone. The CDR3 region has the DNA TGTGCCAGCAGTTTATCGACAGGGGGCGGACTCGTTGGCGAGCAGTACTTC. It is translated as CASSLSTGGGLVGEQYF. The chain is built from TRBV27 and TRBJ2-7, with 10 bases lining up with TRBD1. This CDR3 has 17 amino acids. Trimming removed 0 bases from V and 6 bases from J; junction bases left unmatched: 11. CDR1 and CDR2 (germline): MNHEY, SMNVEV (reference sequence).

This chain joins TRBV19 and TRBJ1-4, with D unclear. CDR1 and CDR2 (germline): LNHDA, SQIVND (reference sequence). Trimming took off 1 base at V and 3 bases at J, with 12 bases between the two ends. The CDR3 covers 16 residues. CDR3 region: CASSIGGSLANEKLFF. As DNA, the CDR3 is TGTGCCAGTAGTATAGGAGGCTCCCTAGCTAATGAAAAACTGTTTTTT. The full variable domain, with the rest looked up from reference TRBV19 and TRBJ1-4, is DGGITQSPKYLFRKEGQNVTLSCEQNLNHDAMYWYRQDPGQGLRLIYYSQIVNDFQKGDIAEGYSVSREKKESFPLTVTSAQKNPTAFYLCASSIGGSLANEKLFFGSGTQLSVL.

The chain couples TRBV7-2 to TRBJ1-2; D uncertain. The CDR3 is 12 residues long. V shed 1 base and J shed 8 bases, with 8 bases lying between them. Per the germline V gene, CDR1 is SGHTA and CDR2 is FQGNSA. The CDR3 protein is CASSLGERGYTF. CDR3 nucleotide sequence: TGTGCCAGCAGCTTAGGGGAGAGGGGCTACACCTTC. Combining the CDR3 with reference TRBV7-2 and TRBJ1-2 gives the whole variable domain GAGVSQSPSNKVTEKGKDVELRCDPISGHTALYWYRQSLGQGLEFLIYFQGNSAPDKSGLPSDRFSAERTGGSVSTLTIQRTQQEDSAVYLCASSLGERGYTFGSGTRLTVV.

The chain combines TRBV2 with TRBJ2-1; TRBD2 matches 9 bases. The CDR3 loop spans 17 amino acids. V gave up 0 bases and J gave up 2 bases; unmatched junction bases: 5. The germline CDR1 and CDR2 sequences are SNHLY and FYNNEI. The chain's CDR3 is CASSEAPAGGPYNEQFF. CDR3 DNA: TGTGCCAGCAGTGAAGCGCCAGCGGGGGGACCCTACAATGAGCAGTTCTTC.

This sequence joins TRBV9 and TRBJ1-1; D possibly corresponds to TRBD1 (6 bases). The V and J ends lost 0 bases and 7 bases respectively, with 16 bases between them. CDR1 is SGDLS, CDR2 YYNGEE, per germline. This CDR3 is 15 amino acids long. This chain's CDR3 is CASSVGGGGPNEAFF. In DNA, the CDR3 is TGTGCCAGCAGCGTAGGGGGAGGGGGTCCCAATGAAGCTTTCTTT.